This passage covers 6 T cell receptor beta chains from one sample sequenced in a study of blood T cell repertoires in COVID-19. The assay was immunoSEQ multiplex PCR, and TCRdb's table has in-frame clones only and misses some. The repertoire has tens of thousands of clones, about 88% of them found once; the top ten carry about 12%. The specimen sequenced was peripheral blood. The receptors stem from a human donor in a cohort sampled during active COVID-19. The donor label of this sample is uncertain.

This clone has a single count. The chain links TRBV2 to TRBJ2-7; D might be TRBD1 (6 bases). The CDR3 extends over 14 amino acids. Germline loops: CDR1 SNHLY, CDR2 FYNNEI. Trimming removed 6 bases at V and 6 bases at J, with 18 bases between. The DNA of the CDR3 is TGTGCCAGCAGGAGGGGTATAGGGGGAACCGAGCAGTACTTC. Translated, it gives CASRRGIGGTEQYF. The variable domain in full, completed from reference TRBV2 and TRBJ2-7, reads EPEVTQTPSHQVTQMGQEVILRCVPISNHLYFYWYRQILGQKVEFLVSFYNNEISEKSEIFDDQFSVERPDGSNFTLKIRSTKLEDSAMYFCASRRGIGGTEQYFGPGTRLTVT.

This clone was seen a single time. The chain combines TRBV11-3 with TRBJ2-5; 8 nucleotides align to TRBD2. V shed 5 bases, J shed 2 bases, and the junction held 16 bases outside the gene matches. In germline, CDR1 is SGHNT, CDR2 YENEEA. The CDR3 totals 18 residues. The CDR3 sequence: CASSLGVAGRGRQETQYF. The CDR3 bases are TGTGCCAGCAGCCTGGGGGTAGCGGGAAGGGGTAGGCAAGAGACCCAGTACTTC. Complete variable domain (other parts from reference TRBV11-3 and TRBJ2-5): EAGVVQSPRYKIIEKKQPVAFWCNPISGHNTLYWYLQNLGQGPELLIRYENEEAVDDSQLPKDRFSAERLKGVDSTLKIQPAELGDSAVYLCASSLGVAGRGRQETQYFGPGTRLLVL.

The chain recombines TRBV11-2 with TRBJ2-5; 7 nucleotides line up with TRBD1. Germline CDR1 is SGHAT and CDR2 is FQNNGV. The CDR3 extends over 14 amino acids. V lost 3 bases, J lost 5 bases, and 6 bases stayed unmatched. The CDR3 sequence is CASSFTGAHETQYF. The CDR3 nucleotides are TGTGCCAGCAGCTTTACAGGGGCCCACGAGACCCAGTACTTC.

The rearrangement joins TRBV5-1 to TRBJ2-3, with 13 bases aligning to TRBD2. This CDR3 has 16 amino acids. The V and J ends lost 4 bases and 2 bases, in that order; junction bases with no gene match: 4. The germline gives CDR1 SGHRS, CDR2 YFSETQ. CDR3 in amino acids: CASSTGLAGNTDTQYF. The CDR3, as DNA: TGCGCCAGCAGCACGGGACTAGCGGGAAACACAGATACGCAGTATTTT. Full variable domain (remainder filled in from reference TRBV5-1 and TRBJ2-3): KAGVTQTPRYLIKTRGQQVTLSCSPISGHRSVSWYQQTPGQGLQFLFEYFSETQRNKGNFPGRFSGRQFSNSRSEMNVSTLELGDSALYLCASSTGLAGNTDTQYFGPGTRLTVL.

The rearrangement uses TRBV19 and TRBJ2-1, with D unresolved. The CDR3 covers 13 residues. V was cut by 4 bases and J by 3 bases, with 7 bases left in between. The V gene's germline CDR1 is LNHDA and CDR2 SQIVND (reference sequence). The CDR3 reads CASSRRSYNEQFF. In nucleotides, the CDR3 is TGTGCCAGTAGTAGGCGGAGCTACAATGAGCAGTTCTTC.

The chain employs TRBV7-9 and TRBJ2-7; D perhaps matches TRBD1 (6 bases). Deletions cut 5 bases from V and 0 bases from J, with 17 bases between. This CDR3 spans 16 amino acids. In germline, CDR1 is SEHNR, CDR2 FQNEAQ (reference sequence). The CDR3 bases are TGTGCCAGCAGCCGAGCAAACAGGGATCCCTCCTACGAGCAGTACTTC. Translated, it gives CASSRANRDPSYEQYF.